The 3 T cell receptor beta chains reported below all come from one sample, sequenced in a study of shared clonotypes between healthy human individuals. Profiled with immunoSEQ multiplex PCR; TCRdb holds only in-frame clones, not every one. The table includes 2 million to 2.5 million clones, approximately 90% detected once. The sample consisted of naive CD4+ T cells from PBMCs. As to subset: CD45RA+ positively selected. All receptors derive from a man younger than 35 in good health. Some clones in this sample may be carry-over from other donors' samples.

V is TRBV2 and J is TRBJ1-2, with 7 bases that match TRBD1. Germline assignment: CDR1 SNHLY and CDR2 FYNNEI. The CDR3 consists of 14 residues. J lost 3 bases, V lost 7 bases, and 8 bases had no gene match. CDR3 protein: CASTPDRDHYGYTF. The CDR3 DNA reads as TGTGCCAGCACCCCTGACAGGGACCACTATGGCTACACCTTC.

V and J are TRBV28 and TRBJ2-7; 7 bases line up with TRBD1. The J segment lost 0 bases and the V segment lost 6 bases, leaving 5 bases of the junction unmatched. CDR3 size: 14 residues. Germline values: CDR1 MDHEN, CDR2 SYDVKM. The CDR3 protein is CASRGTVISYEQYF. In nucleotides, the CDR3 is TGTGCCAGCAGGGGGACAGTGATCTCCTACGAGCAGTACTTC.

The V call is TRBV6-1, the J call TRBJ2-6; D may correspond to TRBD1 or TRBD2 (6 bases each). V lost 6 bases and J lost 3, with 18 bases in between. The CDR3 consists of 17 residues. Germline-derived CDR1 and CDR2 are MNHNS and SASEGT. The CDR3 nucleotides are TGTGCCAGCAGGGAACCGACAGGAGGGGATGGGGCCAACGTCCTGACTTTC. It translates to CASREPTGGDGANVLTF.